The 20 T cell receptor beta chains in this list originate from one sample, sequenced in a study of T cell responses to AZD1222 COVID-19 vaccine. Data came from immunoSEQ multiplex PCR; TCRdb stores just in-frame clones and leaves some out. The sample yields about 110,000 clones, roughly 93% seen once. Sequencing was performed on peripheral blood, taken 28 days after the second AZD1222 dose. These receptors all stem from an adult who received the AZD1222 COVID-19 vaccine.

The chain couples TRBV5-8 to TRBJ2-3; unclear D gene. The CDR3 is made up of 17 amino acids. Trimming removed 4 bases from V and 2 bases from J, with 20 bases in between. Per the germline V gene, CDR1 is SGHTS and CDR2 is YDEGEE. The CDR3 here is CASSPGSKVSYTDTQYF. CDR3 in DNA: TGTGCCAGCAGCCCGGGCTCCAAGGTTAGCTACACAGATACGCAGTATTTT.

The gene calls are TRBV12-3 or TRBV12-4 and TRBJ2-3; perhaps D is TRBD1 or TRBD2 (6 bases each). V lost 8 bases, J lost 4 bases, and 13 bases lay in between. The CDR3 spans 13 residues. This chain's CDR3 is CASSLGGPDTQYF. The CDR3 region has the DNA TGTGCCAGCTCCCTGGGGGGCCCAGATACGCAGTATTTT.

The chain combines TRBV18 with TRBJ2-7, with a possible D match to TRBD1 (7 bases). CDR1 and CDR2 (germline): KGHSH, LQKENI. CDR3 length: 14 residues. V lost 5 bases and J 2 bases, leaving 13 bases between the germline ends. CDR3 coding DNA: TGTGCCAGCTCATTGGACAGGACTACCTACGAGCAGTACTTC. It encodes CASSLDRTTYEQYF.

The chain carries TRBV10-3 and TRBJ2-1; 10 nucleotides agree with TRBD2. CDR3 length equals 14 residues. Germline V gives CDR1 ENHRY, CDR2 SYGVKD. The V gene end was trimmed by 6 bases and the J gene end by 6 bases; junction bases not matched to a gene: 5. The CDR3 protein is CAIRGSSGSNEQFF. The CDR3 coding sequence is TGTGCCATCAGAGGATCTAGCGGGAGCAATGAGCAGTTCTTC.

The chain links TRBV15 to TRBJ1-4; D unclear. V gave up 2 bases and J gave up 7 bases, with 20 bases separating them. The CDR3 consists of 17 residues. Per germline, CDR1 LNHNV and CDR2 YYDKDF (reference sequence). CDR3: CATSRSWLPPSPEKLFF. The CDR3 DNA reads as TGTGCCACCAGCAGATCCTGGTTGCCGCCAAGCCCTGAAAAACTGTTTTTT.

The chain is built from TRBV4-1 and TRBJ1-5; D is unresolved. CDR1 MGHRA and CDR2 YSYEKL come from the germline V gene. The V and J ends lost 0 bases and 5 bases respectively, with 5 bases between them. This CDR3 is 13 amino acids long. The CDR3 is CASSQDFYQPQHF. In nucleotides, the CDR3 is TGCGCCAGCAGCCAAGATTTTTATCAGCCCCAGCATTTT.

The chain links TRBV4-1 to TRBJ2-7; D is ambiguous. V was trimmed by 0 bases and J by 3 bases, leaving 6 bases between them. From germline, CDR1 is MGHRA and CDR2 YSYEKL. This CDR3 spans 13 amino acids. The DNA of the CDR3 is TGCGCCAGCAGCCAAGAGCAGGACTACGAGCAGTACTTC. This translates into CASSQEQDYEQYF.

The chain recombines TRBV11-2 with TRBJ1-2; TRBD1 aligns across 7 bases. The J segment lost 8 bases and the V segment lost 5 bases, leaving 11 bases of the junction unmatched. The germline gives CDR1 SGHAT, CDR2 FQNNGV. This CDR3 contains 14 residues. The chain's CDR3 is CASSPRATGEGYTF. The CDR3 nucleotides read TGTGCCAGCAGCCCTAGAGCAACAGGGGAAGGCTACACCTTC.

The CDR3 protein is CAGGSYEQYF. The CDR3 coding sequence is TGTGCCGGGGGATCCTACGAGCAGTACTTC. The chain uses TRBV6-5 and TRBJ2-7; D possibly matches TRBD1 or TRBD2 (5 bases each). The CDR3 length is 10 residues. V gave up 11 bases and J gave up 1 base, with 6 bases separating them. CDR1 and CDR2 (germline): MNHEY, SVGAGI.

V is TRBV15 and J is TRBJ2-3, with TRBD2 matching over 10 bases. Germline assignment: CDR1 LNHNV and CDR2 YYDKDF (reference sequence). Trimming took 3 bases from V and 4 from J; bases not matched to a gene: 4. The CDR3 has 15 amino acids. The CDR3 sequence is CATSSSSGGADTQYF. Written as DNA, the CDR3 is TGTGCCACCAGCAGTTCCAGCGGGGGGGCAGATACGCAGTATTTT. Variable domain in full (rest from reference TRBV15 and TRBJ2-3): DAMVIQNPRYQVTQFGKPVTLSCSQTLNHNVMYWYQQKSSQAPKLLFHYYDKDFNNEADTPDNFQSRRPNTSFCFLDIRSPGLGDTAMYLCATSSSSGGADTQYFGPGTRLTVL.

The gene calls are TRBV19 and TRBJ1-5; 9 bases match TRBD1. Per germline, CDR1 LNHDA and CDR2 SQIVND (reference sequence). The CDR3 length is 16 residues. V was pared by 5 bases and J by 5 bases, with 10 bases of the junction left unmatched. The CDR3 DNA reads as TGTGCCAGTAGTGAGCCCGGGACAGGGCCGTATCAGCCCCAGCATTTT. Translated: CASSEPGTGPYQPQHF.

The chain has TRBV6-4 and TRBJ1-5; D not resolved. Germline CDR1 and CDR2: MRHNA and SNTAGT. This CDR3 comprises 13 residues. Trimming shortened V by 3 bases and J by 9 bases, and 12 bases separated the two germline ends. The CDR3 coding sequence is TGTGCCAGCAGTGAGTTGCCTGATGCGCCCCAGCATTTT. Translating it yields CASSELPDAPQHF.

The chain uses TRBV10-3 and TRBJ1-1; no definite D call. The CDR3 is made up of 13 amino acids. From germline, CDR1 is ENHRY and CDR2 SYGVKD. Trimming took 7 bases from V and 0 from J, leaving 9 bases between them. This CDR3 reads CAIKRELNTEAFF. The DNA for the CDR3 is TGTGCCATCAAAAGGGAATTGAACACTGAAGCTTTCTTT.

This clone has a single count. J is TRBJ1-4 and V is TRBV21-1. TRBV21-1 is listed as a pseudogene. The CDR3 covers 16 residues. The CDR3 spells CASISPRGGHNEKLFF. CDR3 coding DNA: TGTGCCAGCATCTCTCCCCGGGGGGGTCACAATGAAAAACTGTTTTTT.

Only one count was recorded for this clone. This chain links TRBV19 with TRBJ1-1; D unresolved. V gave up 5 bases and J gave up 0 bases, with 7 bases separating them. The germline gives CDR1 LNHDA, CDR2 SQIVND (reference sequence). The CDR3 is made up of 13 amino acids. CDR3: CASSPWMNTEAFF. The DNA of the CDR3 is TGTGCCAGTAGTCCATGGATGAACACTGAAGCTTTCTTT.

The chain employs TRBV2 and TRBJ2-5; possible D gene TRBD2, 7 bases. V was trimmed by 7 bases and J by 5 bases, leaving 17 bases between them. There are 14 residues in the CDR3. Germline V lookup: CDR1 SNHLY, CDR2 FYNNEI. The CDR3 nucleotides are TGTGCCAGCAATTGGTGGGGGGGCCCGGAGACCCAGTACTTC. Its translation is CASNWWGGPETQYF.

The chain recombines TRBV19 with TRBJ2-3, with D maybe TRBD1 (6 bases). Germline V gene lookup returns CDR1 LNHDA and CDR2 SQIVND (reference sequence). The CDR3 contains 15 residues. Trimming cost V 4 bases and J 1 base, with 12 bases left between them. The CDR3: CASSSPWGRTDTQYF. The CDR3 bases are TGTGCCAGTAGTAGCCCCTGGGGGCGCACAGATACGCAGTATTTT.

In its sample, this clone was seen once. The rearrangement links TRBV5-6 to TRBJ2-5, with 8 bases that match TRBD1. Trimming cost V 2 bases and J 4 bases; bases outside gene matches: 7. CDR1 and CDR2 (germline): SGHDT, YYEEEE. This CDR3 has 15 amino acids. The CDR3, as DNA: TGTGCCAGCAGCTTCTCCCCAGGGGGCGGAGAGACCCAGTACTTC. Its protein is CASSFSPGGGETQYF.

This clone was seen more than once but under ten times. The chain links TRBV7-2 to TRBJ1-3, with no clear D. This CDR3 has 13 amino acids. Germline loops: CDR1 SGHTA, CDR2 FQGNSA. V lost 1 base and J 4 bases, leaving 5 bases between the germline ends. The DNA for the CDR3 is TGTGCCAGCAGCTTAGTGCCCGGAAACACCATATATTTT. Its translation: CASSLVPGNTIYF. The full variable domain, completed using reference TRBV7-2 and TRBJ1-3, is GAGVSQSPSNKVTEKGKDVELRCDPISGHTALYWYRQSLGQGLEFLIYFQGNSAPDKSGLPSDRFSAERTGGSVSTLTIQRTQQEDSAVYLCASSLVPGNTIYFGEGSWLTVV.

The chain combines TRBV18 with TRBJ1-2, with D possibly TRBD1 on 5 matching bases. From germline, CDR1 is KGHSH and CDR2 LQKENI. Trimming left V 6 bases short and J 4 bases short, with 15 bases between. This CDR3 is built from 14 residues. Written as DNA, the CDR3 is TGTGCCAGCTCGTCGGACTCAGGGATCTATGGCTACACCTTC. It codes for CASSSDSGIYGYTF.